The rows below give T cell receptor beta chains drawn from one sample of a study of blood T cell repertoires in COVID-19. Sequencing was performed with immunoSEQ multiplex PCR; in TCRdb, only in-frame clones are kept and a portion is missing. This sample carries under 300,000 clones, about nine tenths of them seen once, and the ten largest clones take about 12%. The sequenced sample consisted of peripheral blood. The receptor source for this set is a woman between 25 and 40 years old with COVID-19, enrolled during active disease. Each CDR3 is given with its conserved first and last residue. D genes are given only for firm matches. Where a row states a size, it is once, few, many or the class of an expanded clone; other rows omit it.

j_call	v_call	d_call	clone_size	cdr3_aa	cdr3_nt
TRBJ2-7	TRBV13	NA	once	CASSLAGTGYEQYF	TGTGCCAGCAGCTTGGCGGGAACTGGCTACGAGCAGTACTTC
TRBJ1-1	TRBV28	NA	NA	CASSSSVPGYGTEAFF	TGTGCCAGCAGTTCCTCAGTTCCGGGGTATGGGACTGAAGCTTTCTTT
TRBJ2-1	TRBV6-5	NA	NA	CASGRLKRYNEQFF	TGTGCCAGCGGGAGGTTAAAGCGGTACAATGAGCAGTTCTTC
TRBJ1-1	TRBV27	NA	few	CASSLQQNTEAFF	TGTGCCAGCAGTTTACAACAGAACACTGAAGCTTTCTTT
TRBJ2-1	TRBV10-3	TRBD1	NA	CAISERRDRGYNEQFF	TGTGCCATCAGTGAACGCCGGGACAGGGGTTACAATGAGCAGTTCTTC
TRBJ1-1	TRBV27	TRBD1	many	CASSPRTGEAAFF	TGTGCCAGCAGTCCGAGGACAGGGGAGGCGGCTTTCTTT
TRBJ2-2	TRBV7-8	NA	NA	CASTSTGELFF	TGTGCCAGCACCTCTACGGGGGAGCTGTTTTTT
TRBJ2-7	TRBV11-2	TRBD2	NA	CASSLPVAGSSYEQYF	TGTGCCAGCAGCTTGCCGGTAGCGGGTAGCTCCTACGAGCAGTACTTC
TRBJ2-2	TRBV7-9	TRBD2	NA	CASPLGLAEYANTGELFF	TGTGCCAGCCCCCTGGGGCTAGCGGAATATGCGAACACCGGGGAGCTGTTTTTT
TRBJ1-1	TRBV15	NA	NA	CATSPGTPLEAFF	TGTGCCACCAGCCCCGGGACACCTCTCGAAGCTTTCTTT
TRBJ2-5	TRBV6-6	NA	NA	CASSYPGLETQYF	TGTGCCAGCAGTTACCCAGGGTTGGAGACCCAGTACTTC
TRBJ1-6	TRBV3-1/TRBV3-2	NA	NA	CASSQARDYNSPLHF	TGTGCCAGCAGCCAAGCTCGGGACTATAATTCACCCCTCCACTTT
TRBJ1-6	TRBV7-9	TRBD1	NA	CASSLSLQGIANSPLHF	TGTGCCAGCAGCTTATCTTTACAGGGGATTGCTAATTCACCCCTCCACTTT
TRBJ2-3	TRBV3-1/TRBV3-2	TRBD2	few	CASSLTAGGTRDTQYF	TGTGCCAGCAGCCTCACGGCGGGGGGGACACGAGATACGCAGTATTTT
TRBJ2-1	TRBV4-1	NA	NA	CASSSSARSYNEQFF	TGCGCCAGCAGCTCTAGCGCCCGCTCCTACAATGAGCAGTTCTTC
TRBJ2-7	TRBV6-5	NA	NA	CASRILGGHYEQYF	TGTGCCAGCAGGATCCTTGGGGGACACTACGAGCAGTACTTC
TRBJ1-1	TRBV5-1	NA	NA	CASSLLGQMNTEAFF	TGCGCCAGCAGCTTGTTGGGGCAGATGAACACTGAAGCTTTCTTT
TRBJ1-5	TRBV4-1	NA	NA	CASSQVGDGQPQHF	TGCGCCAGCAGCCAAGTAGGGGATGGTCAGCCCCAGCATTTT
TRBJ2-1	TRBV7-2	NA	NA	CASSLGTGSYNEQFF	TGTGCCAGCAGCTTAGGTACAGGGTCCTACAATGAGCAGTTCTTC
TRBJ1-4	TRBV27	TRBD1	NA	CASSLSIQGFREKLFF	TGTGCCAGCAGTTTATCGATACAGGGGTTCAGGGAAAAACTGTTTTTT
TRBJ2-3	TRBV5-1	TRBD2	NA	CASSYRGGGTDTQYF	TGCGCCAGCAGCTACCGCGGGGGGGGCACAGATACGCAGTATTTT
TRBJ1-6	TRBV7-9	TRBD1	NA	CATGTGDNSPLHF	TGTGCCACTGGGACAGGAGATAATTCACCCCTCCACTTT
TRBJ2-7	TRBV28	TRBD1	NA	CASSSSGQGAGTPVF	TGTGCCAGCAGTTCGTCGGGACAGGGGGCCGGGACGCCAGTATTC
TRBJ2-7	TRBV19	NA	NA	CASSIQGGFYEQYF	TGTGCCAGTAGTATCCAGGGCGGATTTTACGAGCAGTACTTC
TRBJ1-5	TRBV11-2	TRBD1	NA	CASSAQGAGNQPQHF	TGTGCCAGCAGCGCGCAGGGGGCCGGCAATCAGCCCCAGCATTTT
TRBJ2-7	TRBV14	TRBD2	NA	CASSQDLGGGARDEQYF	TGTGCCAGCAGCCAAGATTTGGGCGGGGGGGCCAGAGACGAGCAGTACTTC
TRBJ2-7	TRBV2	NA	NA	CATQVQDSSSEQYF	TGTGCAACGCAAGTACAGGACAGCTCTTCCGAGCAGTACTTC
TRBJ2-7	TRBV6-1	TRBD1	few	CASSETQGAGEQYF	TGTGCCAGCAGTGAAACCCAGGGGGCGGGTGAGCAGTACTTC
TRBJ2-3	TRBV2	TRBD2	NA	CASKTTSGRWDTQYF	TGTGCCAGCAAAACGACTAGCGGGAGGTGGGATACGCAGTATTTT
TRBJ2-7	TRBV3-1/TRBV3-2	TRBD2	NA	CASSQELSSAGDEQYF	TGTGCCAGCAGCCAAGAATTGTCCAGCGCGGGGGACGAGCAGTACTTC
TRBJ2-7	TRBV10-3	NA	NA	CAISTKGQGYEQYF	TGTGCCATCAGCACTAAGGGGCAGGGCTACGAGCAGTACTTC
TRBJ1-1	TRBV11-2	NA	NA	CASSGGGFEAFF	TGTGCCAGCAGCGGGGGGGGCTTTGAAGCTTTCTTT
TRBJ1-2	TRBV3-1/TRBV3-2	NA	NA	CASSQAGRERRYGYTF	TGTGCCAGCAGCCAGGCCGGGAGAGAACGGCGATATGGCTACACCTTC
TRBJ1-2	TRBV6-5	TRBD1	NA	CASRLKDRALDPF	TGTGCCAGCAGATTAAAGGACAGGGCCTTGGACCCCTTC
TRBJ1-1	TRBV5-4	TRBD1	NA	CASSWDSLNTEAFF	TGTGCCAGCAGCTGGGACAGCTTGAACACTGAAGCTTTCTTT
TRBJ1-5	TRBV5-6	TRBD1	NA	CASSFSGGIQPQHF	TGTGCCAGCAGCTTCTCAGGGGGTATTCAGCCCCAGCATTTT
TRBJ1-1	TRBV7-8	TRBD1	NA	CASSFTGGPEAFF	TGTGCCAGCAGCTTTACAGGGGGCCCTGAAGCTTTCTTT
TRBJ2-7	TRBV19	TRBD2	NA	CASSINPSGVYEQYF	TGTGCCAGTAGTATCAATCCTAGCGGGGTCTACGAGCAGTACTTC
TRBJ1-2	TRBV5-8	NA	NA	CASSLQVIYGYTF	TGTGCCAGCAGCTTGCAGGTGATCTATGGCTACACCTTC
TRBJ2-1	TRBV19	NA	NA	CASSIADNEQFF	TGTGCCAGTAGTATAGCCGACAATGAGCAGTTCTTC
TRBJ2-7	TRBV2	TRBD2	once	CASRSAGGRHEQYF	TGTGCCAGCAGATCGGCGGGGGGGCGACACGAGCAGTACTTC
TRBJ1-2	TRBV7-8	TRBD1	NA	CASSRGDRVAYGYTF	TGTGCCAGCAGCCGAGGGGACAGGGTGGCCTATGGCTACACCTTC
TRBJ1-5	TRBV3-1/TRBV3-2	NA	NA	CASSQARTNQPQHF	TGTGCCAGCAGCCAAGCGCGGACAAATCAGCCCCAGCATTTT
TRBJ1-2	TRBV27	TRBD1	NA	CASSTNRGQIGYTF	TGTGCCAGCAGTACCAACAGGGGGCAGATTGGCTACACCTTC
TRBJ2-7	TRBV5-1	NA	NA	CASSLGAGQSSYEQYF	TGCGCCAGCAGCCTGGGGGCAGGTCAAAGCTCCTACGAGCAGTACTTC
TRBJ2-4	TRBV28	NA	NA	CASSRQLAKNIQYF	TGTGCCAGCAGTCGACAGTTAGCCAAAAACATTCAGTACTTC
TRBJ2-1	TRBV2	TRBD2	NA	CASRPREDHEQFF	TGTGCCAGCAGACCTCGGGAGGACCATGAGCAGTTCTTC
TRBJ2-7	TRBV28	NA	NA	CASSLGAGRYEQYF	TGTGCCAGCAGTTTAGGGGCGGGGCGGTACGAGCAGTACTTC
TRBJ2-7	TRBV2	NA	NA	CASSGASYEQYF	TGTGCCAGCAGTGGGGCCTCCTACGAGCAGTACTTC
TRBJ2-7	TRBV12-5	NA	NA	CASGSGGRTYEQYF	TGTGCTAGTGGTTCCGGGGGGCGTACCTACGAGCAGTACTTC
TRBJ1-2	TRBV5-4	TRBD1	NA	CASSLGTGAPHYGYTF	TGTGCCAGCAGCTTAGGGACAGGAGCTCCTCACTATGGCTACACCTTC
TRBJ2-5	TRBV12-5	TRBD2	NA	CASGFTSGGAGETQYF	TGTGCTAGTGGTTTCACTAGCGGGGGGGCTGGAGAGACCCAGTACTTC
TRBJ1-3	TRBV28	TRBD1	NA	CASSPFLQGAVAGNTIYF	TGTGCCAGCAGTCCGTTCCTACAGGGGGCGGTTGCTGGAAACACCATATATTTT
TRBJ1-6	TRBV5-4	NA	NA	CASTFQGRVRSPLHF	TGTGCCAGCACCTTCCAAGGCAGGGTGCGCTCACCCCTCCACTTT
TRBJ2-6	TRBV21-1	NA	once	CASIRRKGQVPSGANVLTF	TGTGCCAGCATAAGGAGGAAGGGACAGGTGCCCTCTGGGGCCAACGTCCTGACTTTC
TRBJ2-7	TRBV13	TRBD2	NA	CASSLGGSGGLTYEQYF	TGTGCCAGCAGCTTAGGGGGTAGCGGGGGCCTGACCTACGAGCAGTACTTC
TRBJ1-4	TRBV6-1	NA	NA	CASSDGLPNEKLFF	TGTGCCAGCAGTGACGGACTTCCTAATGAAAAACTGTTTTTT
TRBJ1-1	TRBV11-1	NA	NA	CASSFVREGTEAFF	TGTGCCAGCAGCTTTGTTAGGGAGGGCACTGAAGCTTTCTTT